This is a list of T cell receptor beta chains from one sample in a study of shared clonotypes between healthy human individuals. The method was immunoSEQ multiplex PCR; TCRdb's version includes in-frame clones alone and lacks a portion of them. The table includes about 690,000 clones, roughly 87% detected once. Source material: memory CD8+ T cells from PBMCs. These receptor sequences come from a man between 18 and 29 years old in good health. Some clones in this sample may be carry-over from other donors' samples. CDR3s include the opening cysteine and the closing phenylalanine or tryptophan. The order of the fields is J gene, clone size, V gene, D gene, CDR3 protein, CDR3 DNA. The D gene is left open where the match is weak. Part of the rows lack a size; the others show once, few, many or a class for expanded clones.

TRBJ2-7	-	TRBV28	-	CASSSEGTPSSYEQYF	TGTGCCAGCAGTTCGGAAGGGACACCGAGTTCCTACGAGCAGTACTTC
TRBJ1-1	-	TRBV19	-	CASSTSEWNTEAFF	TGTGCCAGTAGTACCTCGGAATGGAATACTGAAGCTTTCTTT
TRBJ1-1	-	TRBV7-2	-	CASSLVPQPPLNTEAFF	TGTGCCAGCAGCTTAGTTCCACAGCCACCTTTGAACACTGAAGCTTTCTTT
TRBJ1-5	-	TRBV19	-	CASMRSAAFLNQPQHF	TGTGCCAGTATGCGGTCGGCGGCCTTCCTTAATCAGCCCCAGCATTTT
TRBJ2-7	-	TRBV7-9	TRBD2	CASSYGGDSGYEQYF	TGTGCCAGCAGCTACGGGGGGGATTCGGGCTACGAGCAGTACTTC
TRBJ2-1	once	TRBV28	TRBD2	CASSPLAEPEFF	TGTGCCAGCAGTCCGCTAGCGGAACCAGAGTTCTTC
TRBJ1-1	-	TRBV19	-	CASSPRGGDAFF	TGTGCCAGTAGTCCCCGCGGGGGGGATGCTTTCTTT
TRBJ2-7	-	TRBV28	-	CASRSDGYEQYF	TGTGCCAGCAGGTCGGACGGCTACGAGCAGTACTTC
TRBJ2-7	-	TRBV19	-	CASSAITGKYEQYF	TGTGCCAGTAGTGCCATAACAGGGAAATACGAGCAGTACTTC
TRBJ1-5	few	TRBV27	-	CASSLSGGAGRGNQPQHF	TGTGCCAGCAGTTTATCGGGGGGTGCGGGACGGGGCAATCAGCCCCAGCATTTT
TRBJ2-2	-	TRBV28	-	CASSLGAGVGELFF	TGTGCCAGCAGTTTAGGGGCAGGGGTCGGGGAGCTGTTTTTT
TRBJ2-3	once	TRBV7-8	-	CASTPDLLGTDTQYF	TGTGCCAGCACCCCGGACCTCCTGGGCACAGATACGCAGTATTTT
TRBJ2-3	once	TRBV9	-	CASSPAGDSTDTQYF	TGTGCCAGCAGCCCAGCGGGCGATAGCACAGATACGCAGTATTTT
TRBJ2-2	-	TRBV7-6	TRBD2	CASSLVLAGDTGELFF	TGTGCCAGCAGCTTAGTTTTAGCGGGAGACACCGGGGAGCTGTTTTTT
TRBJ2-2	-	TRBV9	TRBD1	CASSTRTGGNTGELFF	TGTGCCAGCAGCACCAGGACAGGAGGGAACACCGGGGAGCTGTTTTTT
TRBJ2-7	-	TRBV7-9	-	CASSFGSTYEQYF	TGTGCCAGCAGCTTTGGCAGTACCTACGAGCAGTACTTC
TRBJ1-3	few	TRBV7-9	TRBD1	CASSPWDSGNTIYF	TGTGCCAGCAGCCCCTGGGACAGTGGAAACACCATATATTTT
TRBJ2-3	-	TRBV9	-	CASSVVEGGGGDTQYF	TGTGCCAGCAGCGTAGTAGAAGGAGGAGGTGGCGATACGCAGTATTTT
TRBJ2-5	once	TRBV7-3	-	CASSALGSDQETQYF	TGTGCCAGCAGCGCCCTGGGTAGTGACCAAGAGACCCAGTACTTC
TRBJ2-6	-	TRBV19	-	CASSWTVYSSSGANVLTF	TGTGCCAGTAGTTGGACCGTATATTCCTCCTCTGGGGCCAACGTCCTGACTTTC
TRBJ2-7	-	TRBV6-5	TRBD1	CASRWMAGQGYEQYF	TGTGCCAGCAGATGGATGGCGGGACAGGGCTACGAGCAGTACTTC
TRBJ1-2	once	TRBV28	-	CASRRHRDYGYTF	TGTGCCAGCCGACGACATCGCGACTATGGCTACACCTTC
TRBJ1-3	-	TRBV9	-	CASKGGPTGNTIYF	TGTGCCAGCAAGGGGGGGCCAACTGGAAACACCATATATTTT
TRBJ2-1	few	TRBV18	TRBD1	CASSPSPGQGLNEQFF	TGTGCCAGCTCACCATCGCCGGGACAGGGACTAAATGAGCAGTTCTTC
TRBJ2-1	-	TRBV28	TRBD2	CASPREGPYNEQFF	TGTGCCAGCCCGCGGGAGGGCCCGTACAATGAGCAGTTCTTC
TRBJ2-4	-	TRBV11-2	-	CASSLGDRFRDIQYF	TGTGCCAGCAGCTTAGGGGACCGTTTCCGGGACATTCAGTACTTC
TRBJ2-3	once	TRBV15	-	CATSSRSTDTQYF	TGTGCCACCAGCTCCCGTAGCACAGATACGCAGTATTTT
TRBJ2-3	-	TRBV25-1	-	CASSQLGLTDTQYF	TGTGCCAGCAGTCAGCTGGGTCTCACAGATACGCAGTATTTT
TRBJ2-7	-	TRBV29-1	TRBD2	CSVERVESSGDSYEQYF	TGCAGCGTTGAAAGGGTGGAGAGTAGCGGGGACTCCTACGAGCAGTACTTC
TRBJ2-7	-	TRBV7-9	TRBD1	CASSSTRTGGNYEQYF	TGTGCCAGCAGCTCGACGCGGACAGGGGGTAACTACGAGCAGTACTTC
TRBJ2-1	-	TRBV29-1	TRBD1	CSVEGQGDKSEQFF	TGCAGCGTTGAAGGACAGGGGGATAAAAGTGAGCAGTTCTTC
TRBJ2-1	-	TRBV7-2	TRBD2	CASSLGGFGNEQFF	TGTGCCAGCAGCTTGGGGGGGTTTGGCAATGAGCAGTTCTTC
TRBJ2-3	-	TRBV7-3	TRBD2	CASSLGVSGTDTQYF	TGTGCCAGCAGCCTTGGTGTTAGCGGGACCGATACGCAGTATTTT
TRBJ2-1	-	TRBV27	-	CASAGSGNNEQFF	TGTGCCAGCGCGGGCAGCGGCAACAATGAGCAGTTCTTC
TRBJ2-3	-	TRBV9	-	CASSVGGSADTQYF	TGTGCCAGCAGCGTAGGTGGGAGCGCAGATACGCAGTATTTT
TRBJ1-5	-	TRBV7-9	-	CASSSGGSHQPQHF	TGTGCCAGCAGCTCCGGCGGCTCCCATCAGCCCCAGCATTTT
TRBJ2-3	-	TRBV9	TRBD2	CASSENTGGRLTDTQYF	TGTGCCAGCAGCGAGAACACGGGCGGGAGACTCACAGATACGCAGTATTTT
TRBJ1-1	-	TRBV7-9	-	CASSFWQNTEAFF	TGTGCCAGCAGCTTTTGGCAGAACACTGAAGCTTTCTTT
TRBJ1-1	few	TRBV11-2	TRBD1	CASRQQGAGGTEAFF	TGTGCCAGCAGGCAACAGGGGGCCGGTGGCACTGAAGCTTTCTTT
TRBJ2-3	-	TRBV5-1	-	CASSPTSVGGITDTQYF	TGCGCCAGCAGCCCCACGAGTGTTGGAGGGATCACAGATACGCAGTATTTT
TRBJ2-7	-	TRBV2	-	CASSEAFGVQLYEQYF	TGTGCCAGCAGTGAAGCGTTCGGGGTCCAGCTCTACGAGCAGTACTTC
TRBJ1-2	-	TRBV5-4	TRBD1	CASSRTGGDGYTF	TGTGCCAGCAGCCGGACAGGGGGCGACGGCTACACCTTC
TRBJ2-7	-	TRBV19	TRBD1	CASSPGTGGSYEQYF	TGTGCCAGTAGCCCGGGGACAGGGGGTAGCTACGAGCAGTACTTC
TRBJ1-4	once	TRBV28	-	CASSLGQFNEKLFF	TGTGCCAGCAGTTTGGGGCAGTTTAATGAAAAACTGTTTTTT
TRBJ2-1	-	TRBV9	TRBD2	CASSVGAGVNEQFF	TGTGCCAGCAGCGTAGGTGCGGGAGTGAATGAGCAGTTCTTC
TRBJ2-5	-	TRBV10-2	-	CASSDAGLVGETQYF	TGCGCCAGCAGTGACGCGGGGTTAGTGGGGGAGACCCAGTACTTC
TRBJ2-1	-	TRBV4-1	TRBD1	CASSDRAPPYNEQFF	TGCGCCAGCAGTGACAGGGCCCCCCCTTACAATGAGCAGTTCTTC
TRBJ1-3	once	TRBV28	-	CASSLAGRWNTIYF	TGTGCCAGCAGTTTAGCTGGGCGGTGGAACACCATATATTTT
TRBJ2-1	-	TRBV30	TRBD2	CAWSPQEGWREGHYNEQFF	TGTGCCTGGAGTCCCCAAGAGGGTTGGCGGGAGGGCCATTACAATGAGCAGTTCTTC
TRBJ1-3	once	TRBV4-1	TRBD1	CASSQERGRGNTIYF	TGCGCCAGCAGCCAAGAAAGGGGGCGCGGAAACACCATATATTTT
TRBJ2-7	once	TRBV7-8	TRBD2	CASSLVLAGTTYFYEQYF	TGTGCCAGCAGCTTAGTGCTTGCCGGGACTACATACTTCTACGAGCAGTACTTC
TRBJ2-5	-	TRBV6-5	-	CASSYKGGVQETQYF	TGTGCCAGCAGTTACAAGGGTGGAGTTCAAGAGACCCAGTACTTC